Listed below are T cell receptor beta chains from one sample, sequenced in a study of molecular identifiers for immune sequencing clone quantification. TCRdb re-derived calls from the PCR reads in MiXCR, one entry per CDR3 protein. Of about 500,000 distinct CDR3 sequences in the sample, 20% to 25% were seen once. Sequences were obtained from naive CD8+ T cells from blood, with Jurkat cell RNA spiked in. These receptors were collected from a human donor in good health. Some libraries in this study had Jurkat cell RNA spiked in. The CDR3 runs from the conserved cysteine through the conserved F or W. D genes are given only for firm matches. Size is omitted from some rows. Given values are once, few, many or a class for expanded clones.

abundance	v_gene	d_gene	j_gene	CDR3aa	CDR3nt
few	TRBV12-3/TRBV12-4	.	TRBJ1-5	CASSLNSQYSNQPQHF	TGTGCCAGCAGTTTAAACAGCCAATATAGCAATCAGCCCCAGCATTTT
.	TRBV9	.	TRBJ1-1	CASSVVSDTEAFF	TGTGCCAGCAGCGTAGTGTCGGACACTGAAGCTTTCTTT
few	TRBV2	.	TRBJ1-5	CASSEWMQTDGNQPQHF	TGTGCCAGCAGTGAATGGATGCAGACAGATGGAAATCAGCCCCAGCATTTT
.	TRBV7-9	.	TRBJ1-1	CASYNAGRWTEAFF	TGTGCCAGCTATAACGCGGGTAGATGGACTGAAGCTTTCTTT
.	TRBV11-2	.	TRBJ2-7	CASSLEGGKSYEQYF	TGTGCCAGCAGCTTAGAGGGGGGAAAGTCCTACGAGCAGTACTTC
.	TRBV7-9	.	TRBJ1-4	CASSWKTFGEKLFF	TGTGCCAGCAGCTGGAAAACCTTTGGGGAAAAACTGTTTTTT
many	TRBV6-5	TRBD1	TRBJ1-6	CASSYSGQGYNSPLHF	TGTGCCAGCAGTTACTCGGGACAGGGATATAATTCACCCCTCCACTTT
few	TRBV13	.	TRBJ2-2	CASSPRTEWVTGELFF	TGTGCCAGCAGCCCACGGACTGAATGGGTCACCGGGGAGCTGTTTTTT
.	TRBV9	TRBD1	TRBJ1-1	CASSVTQGGGAFF	TGTGCCAGCAGCGTGACACAGGGGGGAGGAGCTTTCTTT
few	TRBV2	TRBD2	TRBJ2-3	CASRALAGVTDTQYF	TGTGCCAGCAGGGCTCTAGCGGGGGTCACAGATACGCAGTATTTT
many	TRBV6-2/TRBV6-3	.	TRBJ2-5	CASSPPSRQETQYF	TGTGCCAGCAGCCCCCCGAGCCGCCAAGAGACCCAGTACTTC
.	TRBV30	.	TRBJ2-5	CAWSSGNQETQYF	TGTGCCTGGAGTTCGGGGAACCAAGAGACCCAGTACTTC
few	TRBV12-3/TRBV12-4	.	TRBJ2-7	CASSAHSNPYEQYF	TGTGCCAGCAGCGCCCACAGCAACCCGTACGAGCAGTACTTC
few	TRBV6-6	.	TRBJ2-7	CASSYTAGTEQYF	TGTGCCAGCAGTTACACAGCGGGCACCGAGCAGTACTTC
many	TRBV15	.	TRBJ1-1	CATSRAGSLNTEAFF	TGTGCCACCAGCAGAGCGGGTTCGTTGAACACTGAAGCTTTCTTT
.	TRBV28	.	TRBJ2-3	CASSWTRADTQYF	TGTGCCAGCAGTTGGACTCGCGCAGATACGCAGTATTTT
few	TRBV2	.	TRBJ1-2	CASSEYGVGYGYTF	TGTGCCAGCAGTGAGTACGGAGTTGGCTATGGCTACACCTTC